Listed below are T cell receptor beta chains from one sample, sequenced in a study of OX40 agonist ivuxolimab in advanced cancers. Only in-frame clones appear in the TCRdb table, and some are missing; sequencing was by immunoSEQ multiplex PCR. The top ten hold around 21% of the sample, which has approximately 32,000 clones, about four fifths seen once. The specimen comprised CD4+ or CD8+ T cells sorted from blood, sampled in a trial of the OX40 agonist ivuxolimab. All receptors derive from an adult with an advanced solid tumor such as melanoma, head and neck, liver or kidney cancer. Each CDR3 is given with its conserved first and last residue. Fields, in order: J gene, CDR3 length, D gene, clone size, V gene, CDR3 protein, CDR3 DNA. A D gene is named only where the DNA matches it firmly. For some rows the clone size is stated as once, few or many, or as a class when expanded; others skip it.

j_gene: TRBJ2-5
len: 15
d_gene: TRBD2
abundance: many
v_gene: TRBV19
CDR3aa: CASSRGLGEQETQYF
CDR3nt: TGTGCCAGTAGCCGGGGACTAGGCGAACAAGAGACCCAGTACTTC

j_gene: TRBJ1-4
len: 14
d_gene: NA
abundance: NA
v_gene: TRBV7-9
CDR3aa: CASSPGPFNEKLFF
CDR3nt: TGTGCCAGCAGCCCAGGACCCTTTAATGAAAAACTGTTTTTT

j_gene: TRBJ1-1
len: 13
d_gene: NA
abundance: few
v_gene: TRBV19
CDR3aa: CASSPDSYTEAFF
CDR3nt: TGTGCCAGTAGTCCGGACAGTTACACTGAAGCTTTCTTT

j_gene: TRBJ2-7
len: 15
d_gene: TRBD1
abundance: NA
v_gene: TRBV5-1
CDR3aa: CASSHGQGSSYEQYF
CDR3nt: TGCGCCAGCAGCCATGGACAGGGGTCGTCCTACGAGCAGTACTTC

j_gene: TRBJ1-1
len: 13
d_gene: NA
abundance: NA
v_gene: TRBV7-3
CDR3aa: CASSWGTNTEAFF
CDR3nt: TGTGCCAGCAGCTGGGGAACGAACACTGAAGCTTTCTTT

j_gene: TRBJ1-5
len: 16
d_gene: TRBD1
abundance: NA
v_gene: TRBV10-1
CDR3aa: CASRRQGPYSNQPQHF
CDR3nt: TGCGCCAGCAGGCGACAGGGACCTTATAGCAATCAGCCCCAGCATTTT

j_gene: TRBJ2-5
len: 15
d_gene: NA
abundance: NA
v_gene: TRBV7-2
CDR3aa: CASSFSGIPTETQYF
CDR3nt: TGTGCCAGCAGCTTTTCGGGGATTCCGACAGAGACCCAGTACTTC

j_gene: TRBJ1-6
len: 15
d_gene: TRBD1
abundance: once
v_gene: TRBV27
CDR3aa: CASSFQGGGNSPLHF
CDR3nt: TGTGCCAGCAGTTTTCAGGGGGGCGGTAATTCACCCCTCCACTTT

j_gene: TRBJ2-7
len: 17
d_gene: NA
abundance: NA
v_gene: TRBV4-1
CDR3aa: CASSQEGLRVSSYEQYF
CDR3nt: TGCGCCAGCAGCCAGGAGGGACTGCGGGTCAGCTCCTACGAGCAGTACTTC

j_gene: TRBJ1-1
len: 15
d_gene: NA
abundance: NA
v_gene: TRBV4-1
CDR3aa: CASSRPDTLGTEAFF
CDR3nt: TGCGCCAGCAGCCGCCCCGACACCCTCGGCACTGAAGCTTTCTTT

j_gene: TRBJ2-3
len: 14
d_gene: NA
abundance: NA
v_gene: TRBV11-2
CDR3aa: CASSFYPRVDTQYF
CDR3nt: TGTGCCAGCAGCTTTTACCCCAGGGTCGACACGCAGTATTTT

j_gene: TRBJ1-4
len: 14
d_gene: NA
abundance: NA
v_gene: TRBV6-1
CDR3aa: CASSYGPEDEKLFF
CDR3nt: TGTGCCAGCTCATACGGGCCCGAGGACGAAAAACTGTTTTTT

j_gene: TRBJ1-2
len: 15
d_gene: NA
abundance: NA
v_gene: TRBV9
CDR3aa: CASSAGPESNYGYTF
CDR3nt: TGTGCCAGCAGCGCGGGGCCGGAGAGTAACTATGGCTACACCTTC

j_gene: TRBJ2-1
len: 13
d_gene: NA
abundance: few
v_gene: TRBV30
CDR3aa: CAWSDTVYNEQFF
CDR3nt: TGTGCCTGGAGTGACACAGTGTACAATGAGCAGTTCTTC

j_gene: TRBJ1-2
len: 15
d_gene: NA
abundance: NA
v_gene: TRBV2
CDR3aa: CASTVGPWGNYGYTF
CDR3nt: TGTGCCAGCACTGTAGGGCCATGGGGTAACTATGGCTACACCTTC

j_gene: TRBJ2-2
len: 12
d_gene: TRBD1
abundance: NA
v_gene: TRBV4-1
CDR3aa: CASSAGGGELFF
CDR3nt: TGCGCCAGCAGTGCAGGGGGCGGGGAGCTGTTTTTT

j_gene: TRBJ2-1
len: 16
d_gene: NA
abundance: once
v_gene: TRBV2
CDR3aa: CASSRPQGSSYNEQFF
CDR3nt: TGTGCCAGCAGCCGGCCACAGGGAAGCTCCTACAATGAGCAGTTCTTC

j_gene: TRBJ1-4
len: 17
d_gene: TRBD1
abundance: NA
v_gene: TRBV6-1
CDR3aa: CASSELTGGVSSEKLFF
CDR3nt: TGTGCCAGCAGTGAATTAACAGGGGGCGTAAGTAGTGAAAAACTGTTTTTT

j_gene: TRBJ2-1
len: 15
d_gene: NA
abundance: few
v_gene: TRBV7-8
CDR3aa: CASSSGLSSYNEQFF
CDR3nt: TGTGCCAGCAGCTCGGGATTAAGCTCCTACAATGAGCAGTTCTTC

j_gene: TRBJ2-3
len: 14
d_gene: NA
abundance: NA
v_gene: TRBV10-3
CDR3aa: CAIRTGRGTDTQYF
CDR3nt: TGTGCCATCAGGACAGGACGGGGCACAGATACGCAGTATTTT

j_gene: TRBJ2-3
len: 17
d_gene: TRBD2
abundance: NA
v_gene: TRBV13
CDR3aa: CASSASPAGVSLDTQYF
CDR3nt: TGTGCCAGCAGTGCCTCTCCAGCGGGAGTGTCGTTAGATACGCAGTATTTT

j_gene: TRBJ2-7
len: 13
d_gene: NA
abundance: NA
v_gene: TRBV6-5
CDR3aa: CASSPQNPYEQYF
CDR3nt: TGTGCCAGCAGTCCCCAGAACCCCTACGAGCAGTACTTC

j_gene: TRBJ1-2
len: 15
d_gene: TRBD1
abundance: NA
v_gene: TRBV6-5
CDR3aa: CASSWGQGAVGGYTF
CDR3nt: TGTGCCAGCAGTTGGGGACAGGGGGCTGTGGGTGGCTACACCTTC